The source of this TCR beta chain is a study of regulatory T cells in long-lasting Graves disease (dated by TCRdb to about 2021). Regarding the research as a whole: Patients with newly diagnosed Graves' disease had been on antithyroid drugs for under 3 months. A total of approximately 35 samples underwent TCR sequencing: about 13 from persistent and around 20 from newly diagnosed Graves' disease patients. The study was conducted in China and was registered as a clinical trial. Peripheral blood TCR sequencing and RNA sequencing compared persistent Graves' disease patients with newly diagnosed Graves' disease patients.

According to the study, the label for this sample's time point signals: newly diagnosed GD, antithyroid drugs for less than 3 months. For both TCR sequencing and RNA sequencing, RNA was extracted from PBMCs in TRIzol. The diagnosis of Graves' disease followed American Thyroid Association guidelines. Recruitment of patients was carried out at an endocrinology department in Xi'an, China. Each patient gave about 8.1 milliliters of peripheral blood, collected in an EDTA anticoagulant tube. Ficoll Paque Plus density gradient separation was used to isolate PBMCs, and no additional T cell sorting was done. An Agilent 2100 Bioanalyzer and agarose gel were used to check RNA quality, while a NanoDrop 2000 measured RNA concentration. To prepare the library, multiplex PCR was applied. The sequencer was an Illumina HiSeq 4000. iRepertoire HTBI primers and Arm-PCR amplification of CDR3 regions were used to construct TCR beta libraries. Before sequencing, the PCR products underwent gel purification. Regarding the original processing steps: Gene usage analysis of CDR3 amino acid clonotypes used the 55 to 80 TRBV and 14 to 15 TRBJ segments found across samples. COPE and FqMerger were used to merge the filtered high-quality paired reads into contigs. BLAST was used to align contigs to IMGT TRBV, TRBD and TRBJ reference genes, with CDR3 defined following IMGT. Any clonotype with a frequency above 0.1% was classified as a highly expanded clone. Shannon entropy was used to measure repertoire diversity, and the Gini coefficient was used to measure V-J evenness. Clonotypes shared by more than one individual were considered public. TCRdb handled the public reads itself, with Q25 trimming in fastp and clone calling in MiXCR, and kept productive beta chains. Each record represents a unique CDR3 protein, reported with the most common genes and DNA among its rows. In this record, the V and J calls reflect TCRdb's handling and not the investigators' own analysis. This sample gives 500,000 or so distinct CDR3 sequences in total; roughly 16% of them show up just once. The ten largest account for 12% of the sample.

Paper-wide results and their limitations: The study examined only peripheral blood because the primary lesion, thyroid tissue, could not be accessed. Patients with persistent disease shared more public clonotypes (about 3,000) than newly diagnosed patients did (966). Lower TCR Shannon entropy and fewer highly expanded clones were observed in persistent Graves' disease patients than in newly diagnosed patients, which suggested clonal expansion. The authors acknowledged the small sample size as a limitation that may reduce accuracy. Only the TCR beta chain was sequenced and analyzed. TRBV28, TRBJ1-2 and TRBJ2-5 were preferentially used in persistent disease, while TRBV20-1 and TRBJ2-1 were favored in newly diagnosed disease.

Between the V and J ends, shortened by 5 bases and 5 bases respectively, the junction contains 22 bases. According to the germline V gene, CDR1 reads MNHNS and CDR2 reads SASEGT. Reading from cysteine to phenylalanine, the CDR3 counts 16 amino acids. Only CDR3 DNA is held: 48 bases, read in frame from base 1. A word on this clonotype: This clone's antigen is unknown. Base qualities are not provided; no much larger clone lies one nucleotide away.

These data are also associated with another study on T cells in Graves' hyperthyroidism and ophthalmopathy. That second report states: A patient counted as having stable Graves' hyperthyroidism if no progression to ophthalmopathy occurred over 18 months of follow-up. Hyperthyroidism patients were newly diagnosed, had a disease duration of under 2 months, and were aged 18 to 65 years. Any patient with an uncontrolled infection, another autoimmune disease, pregnancy or lactation was excluded. Clinical symptoms, serum thyroxine and TRAb, thyroid ultrasound, and orbital computed tomography formed the basis for the diagnoses. The first round of RT-PCR for the TCR CDR3 was performed with the HTBI primer set and the Qiagen OneStep RT-PCR kit. Blood samples also contained most of the expanded thyroid clonotypes (frequency above 0.001), which suggests that blood repertoires may reflect thyroid immune responses. Ophthalmopathy was separated from stable hyperthyroidism by a 13 V-J signature model, with around 90% sensitivity and about 81% specificity obtained in cross-validation and 80%/75% obtained in testing. In validation, the model predicted progression to ophthalmopathy a median of 6.5 months before onset, with roughly 70% sensitivity and 72.22% specificity. A discovery cohort of about 96 patients, about 43 with Graves' ophthalmopathy and approximately 57 with stable Graves' hyperthyroidism, was used to find distinguishing TCR V-J signatures. Prospective prediction of ophthalmopathy was tested in an independent validation cohort of fewer than 20 hyperthyroidism patients and some 17 patients who later progressed to ophthalmopathy. The 100 discovery patients were randomly split 7:3 into training and test sets. Thyroid tissue and blood T-cell repertoires from roughly six Graves' hyperthyroidism patients were also compared in the study. After blood sampling, hyperthyroidism patients were treated with methimazole at a starting dose of 30 mg daily, and ophthalmopathy patients were treated with high-dose intravenous methylprednisolone. Libraries were constructed in a second round of multiplex PCR, after which size selection and purification were performed. The libraries were sequenced on an Illumina HiSeq2000 using paired-end 100 bp reads. SOAPnuke was used to process the raw data, with reads discarded if the reads contained adapters or uncalled bases, had a mean Phred below 15, or lacked an exact constant-primer or identifier match. High-quality paired reads were merged using COPE v1.2.5, and each unique nucleotide sequence was defined as a clonotype. MiTCR v1.1 was used to align the clonotypes against IMGT TRBV, TRBD and TRBJ reference segments. Analysis was restricted to V-J combinations with a frequency above 0.0001, which covered approximately 99% of repertoires. The TCS score was defined as F50 (clonal expansion) divided by E x V (chaos), with BLOSUM62-based TCRdist calculated between CDR3 peptides within each V-J. Welch's t-statistics and random forest reduced some 510 V-J features to about 12, which were used in a naive Bayes classifier (R e1071). No statistical method was used to set the sample size in advance, and investigators knew the group allocation. The paper reports TCR Vbeta CDR3 sequencing of approximately 130 peripheral blood samples: some 41 ophthalmopathy, around 80 hyperthyroidism and around 17 progressor patients.

Recombination connected TRBV6-1 to TRBJ2-7, with a tentative D call of TRBD1 or TRBD2, each matching 6 bases. The source is a man aged 35 to 55 with Graves disease. Donor details come from another sample of the same person, matched by shared clones. The sequencing used peripheral blood mononuclear cells (PBMCs), collected at new diagnosis, from a patient treated with antithyroid drugs. The nucleotides read TGTGCCAGCAGTAAAACTACAGGGATCGGGGGTGACGAGCAGTACTTC. Its protein reads: CASSKTTGIGGDEQYF.